A single sample gave rise to the 17 T cell receptor beta chains below, sequenced in a study of Graves' ophthalmopathy and Graves' hyperthyroidism (dated by TCRdb to between 2017 and 2018). Instrument used: Illumina HiSeq 2000. TCR beta CDR3 regions were amplified from RNA transcripts for repertoire sequencing. A first-round RT-PCR used HTBI primers with the Qiagen OneStep RT-PCR kit, followed by a second-round multiplex PCR, size selection and purification. Starting from the raw public reads, TCRdb applied fastp trimming at Q25, assembled clones with MiXCR and retained in-frame beta chains. Rows are unified per CDR3 protein, each entry keeping the most common DNA and genes. Recorded for this sample are about 600,000 distinct CDR3 sequences; about two fifths of them occurred a single time. The ten biggest clones cover about 4.1% of the sample. The sample was peripheral blood or thyroid tissue (not recorded which). The receptors were gathered from an adult man with Graves' hyperthyroidism.

This clonotype was detected a few times. The chain carries TRBV7-2 and TRBJ1-4, with 7 bases lining up with TRBD1. CDR1 SGHTA and CDR2 FQGNSA come from the germline V gene. V was pared by 5 bases and J by 5 bases, with 8 bases of the junction left unmatched. This CDR3 is built from 15 residues. The CDR3 is CASSPRTGGNEKLFF. The CDR3 bases are TGTGCCAGCAGCCCCAGGACAGGTGGAAATGAAAAACTGTTTTTT.

This clonotype was seen a handful of times. This rearrangement joins TRBV2 to TRBJ2-7, with D maybe TRBD2 (6 bases). V was pared by 2 bases and J by 2 bases, with 13 bases between. CDR1 SNHLY and CDR2 FYNNEI come from the germline V gene. CDR3 length equals 15 residues. CDR3 DNA: TGTGCCAGCAGTGAACGGGCTAGCGTCGCCTACGAGCAGTACTTC. It encodes CASSERASVAYEQYF.

The CDR3 coding sequence is TGTGCCAGCAGCTTGGTCAGGGACCCATGGCAGAACACCGGGGAGCTGTTTTTT. Encoded protein: CASSLVRDPWQNTGELFF. This rearrangement joins TRBV7-8 to TRBJ2-2; tentatively, D is TRBD1 or TRBD2 (5 bases each). The V end was cut by 3 bases, the J end by 1 base, with 18 bases between. The CDR3 extends over 18 amino acids. CDR1 is SGHVS, CDR2 FQNEAQ, per germline.

J is TRBJ1-1 and V is TRBV10-3; TRBD1 matches 7 bases. The V and J ends lost 3 bases and 4 bases, in that order; junction bases with no gene match: 5. Germline loops: CDR1 ENHRY, CDR2 SYGVKD. The CDR3 extends over 14 amino acids. Written as DNA, the CDR3 is TGTGCCATCAGTGACGGGGGACAGTTCACTGAAGCTTTCTTT. Its protein is CAISDGGQFTEAFF.

This clonotype appeared many times. The rearrangement joins TRBV5-1 to TRBJ2-7; D not resolved. Looked up from germline, CDR1 is SGHRS and CDR2 is YFSETQ. The CDR3 has 18 amino acids. The V end was cut by 1 base, the J end by 1 base, with 21 bases between. CDR3 coding DNA: TGCGCCAGCAGCTTGAATTCCTCCCCGAGATTGGGGTCCTACGAGCAGTACTTC. Protein: CASSLNSSPRLGSYEQYF.

This clonotype was detected only a few times. The chain couples TRBV11-2 to TRBJ1-2; 7 nucleotides match TRBD1. Germline trimming cut 4 bases from V and 2 bases from J; bases unmatched to any gene: 7. Germline V lookup: CDR1 SGHAT, CDR2 FQNNGV. CDR3 length: 15 amino acids. The CDR3 nucleotides are TGTGCCAGCAGCTCACCAGACAGGGTCAACTATGGCTACACCTTC. It yields the protein CASSSPDRVNYGYTF.

The chain joins TRBV2 to TRBJ1-2; a possible D gene is TRBD1 (5 bases). The CDR3 runs 16 residues. Looked up from germline, CDR1 is SNHLY and CDR2 is FYNNEI. Trimming stripped 7 bases from V and 0 bases from J, with 18 bases between. CDR3 region: CASTVSRQRTNYGYTF. The DNA of the CDR3 is TGTGCCAGCACCGTCAGTCGACAGAGAACTAACTATGGCTACACCTTC. Full variable domain (outside the CDR3, taken from reference TRBV2 and TRBJ1-2): EPEVTQTPSHQVTQMGQEVILRCVPISNHLYFYWYRQILGQKVEFLVSFYNNEISEKSEIFDDQFSVERPDGSNFTLKIRSTKLEDSAMYFCASTVSRQRTNYGYTFGSGTRLTVV.

There are a few counts of this clonotype. The rearrangement uses TRBV2 and TRBJ1-6; perhaps TRBD1 as D (5 bases). Germline V gene data show CDR1 as SNHLY and CDR2 as FYNNEI. The CDR3 loop spans 13 amino acids. V lost 4 bases, J lost 13 bases, and 14 bases lay in between. CDR3 loop: CASSGGGFTPLHF. The CDR3 DNA reads TGTGCCAGCAGTGGGGGGGGTTTTACCCCCCTCCACTTT.

V usage is TRBV27 and J usage is TRBJ2-2; D unclear. V was pared by 5 bases and J by 5 bases, with 21 bases between. Germline CDR1 reads MNHEY; CDR2 reads SMNVEV (reference sequence). This CDR3 comprises 17 residues. The CDR3 DNA follows: TGTGCCAGCAGTGTTGGGCCACCGGTTGGTCGGACCGGGGAGCTGTTTTTT. Encoded protein: CASSVGPPVGRTGELFF.

The rearrangement links TRBV7-4 to TRBJ1-5, with no clear D. Germline V gene lookup returns CDR1 SGHVT and CDR2 SQSDAQ. The CDR3 runs 14 residues. V lost 5 bases and J lost 2, with 10 bases in between. The CDR3 DNA reads TGTGCCAGCAGCCAAGATGGGGGCAATCAGCCCCAGCATTTT. Protein: CASSQDGGNQPQHF.

This clonotype has at least ten counts. The chain combines TRBV12-3 or TRBV12-4 with TRBJ1-2; a weak D match, TRBD1 (5 bases). The V end lost 2 bases, the J end lost 6 bases, and 16 bases lay between the germline ends. There are 15 residues in the CDR3. The DNA for the CDR3 is TGTGCCAGCAGTTTATTTGACCAGGGCGGCGATGGCTACACCTTC. Its translation: CASSLFDQGGDGYTF.

V usage is TRBV5-1 and J usage is TRBJ1-5, with D uncertain. CDR1 is SGHRS, CDR2 YFSETQ, per germline. The CDR3 has 13 residues. V was pared by 5 bases and J by 3 bases, with 9 bases between. The CDR3, as DNA: TGCGCCAGCAGGGCGGGGAACAATCAGCCCCAGCATTTT. This sequence encodes CASRAGNNQPQHF.

As to this clonotype: This may arise from a read error, as a much more abundant clone is one base away. The gene calls are TRBV19 and TRBJ1-2; TRBD1 matches 7 bases. CDR1 is LNHDA and CDR2 is SQIVND in the germline V gene (reference sequence). The J segment lost 1 base and the V segment lost 7 bases, leaving 12 bases of the junction unmatched. CDR3 size: 16 residues. The CDR3 sequence is CASNEGGSPVNYGYTF. In DNA, the CDR3 is TGTGCCAGTAATGAAGGGGGCAGTCCAGTTAACTATGGCTACACCTTC.

The CDR3 reads CASSEGRLASEQYF. In nucleotides, the CDR3 is TGTGCCAGCAGTGAAGGTCGCCTAGCAAGTGAGCAGTACTTC. The chain recombines TRBV6-5 with TRBJ2-5, with D possibly matching TRBD2 (5 bases). Germline V CDR1 and CDR2: MNHEY, SVGAGI. Trimming shortened V by 5 bases and J by 11 bases, and 21 bases separated the two germline ends. CDR3 length equals 14 residues.

The J gene is TRBJ1-1, the V gene TRBV27; D is unclear. The CDR3 consists of 13 residues. The V end lost 9 bases, the J end lost 1 base, and 12 bases lay between the germline ends. Germline V CDR1 and CDR2: MNHEY, SMNVEV (reference sequence). The CDR3 reads CASQIVPNTEAFF. Here the CDR3 DNA reads TGTGCCAGTCAAATTGTTCCGAACACTGAAGCTTTCTTT.

Comments on this clonotype: The CDR3 ends on some other residue instead of the conserved phenylalanine or tryptophan, so this is likely a read error. The gene calls are TRBV9 and TRBJ1-2; 9 bases fit TRBD1. This CDR3 contains 14 residues. V was clipped by 3 bases and J by 4 bases; unmatched bases: 4. The germline gives CDR1 SGDLS, CDR2 YYNGEE. CDR3 loop: CASSGLGQGYGYTS. The CDR3, as DNA: TGTGCCAGCAGCGGACTGGGACAGGGCTATGGCTACACCTCC.

The chain joins TRBV11-2 to TRBJ1-6; no reliable D call. V lost 0 bases and J 7 bases, leaving 13 bases between the germline ends. CDR3 length: 16 residues. CDR1 SGHAT and CDR2 FQNNGV come from the germline V gene. The CDR3 bases are TGTGCCAGCAGCTTAGATAGAGGTAGGGAGAATTCACCCCTCCACTTT. Amino acids: CASSLDRGRENSPLHF.